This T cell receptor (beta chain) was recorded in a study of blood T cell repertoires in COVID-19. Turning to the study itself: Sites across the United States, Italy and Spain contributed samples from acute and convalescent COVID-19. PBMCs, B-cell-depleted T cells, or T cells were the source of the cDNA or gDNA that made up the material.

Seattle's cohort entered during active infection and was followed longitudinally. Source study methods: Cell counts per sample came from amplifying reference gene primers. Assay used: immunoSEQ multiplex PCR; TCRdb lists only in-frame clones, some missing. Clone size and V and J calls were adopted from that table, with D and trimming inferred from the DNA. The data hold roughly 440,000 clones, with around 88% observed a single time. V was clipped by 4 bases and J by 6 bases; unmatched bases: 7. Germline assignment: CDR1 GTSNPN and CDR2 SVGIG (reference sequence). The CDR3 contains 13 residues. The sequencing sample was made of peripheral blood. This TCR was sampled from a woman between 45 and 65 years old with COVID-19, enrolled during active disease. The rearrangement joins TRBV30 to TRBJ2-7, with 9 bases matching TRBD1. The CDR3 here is CAWTRTGASEQYF. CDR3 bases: TGTGCCTGGACGAGGACAGGGGCAAGCGAGCAGTACTTC.